This T cell receptor (beta chain) was sequenced during a study of cytomegalovirus exposure and HLA in healthy donors. Study-wide points: Within a later analysis, the majority of CMV-associated TCR beta chains appeared HLA-restricted. Beyond CMV serostatus, there was no information to go on about immune exposure. When a later analysis was performed, an Asian-associated ancestry cluster reportedly had fewer N-insertions than the roughly 700-donor mean.

This PCR relied on a set of 60 Vbeta primers and 13 Jbeta primers. Only in-frame clones appear in the TCRdb table, and some are missing; sequencing was by immunoSEQ multiplex PCR. The data show 90,000 to 120,000 clones, around three quarters seen once. Comments on this clone: The antigen remains undetermined.

Samples came from healthy bone marrow donors. The CDR3 contains 14 residues. Germline-derived CDR1 and CDR2 are SEHNR and FQNEAQ (reference sequence). V lost 5 bases and J 3 bases, leaving 13 bases between the germline ends. Sequences were obtained from PBMCs. The sequence derives from a man in his thirties or forties in good health and CMV-seronegative. J is TRBJ1-2 and V is TRBV7-9; D may be TRBD1 (6 bases). CDR3 nucleotide sequence: TGTGCCAGCAGCCCACCGACAGGTCACTATGGCTACACCTTC. This translates into CASSPPTGHYGYTF.